This TCR beta chain comes out of a study of T cells in Graves' hyperthyroidism and ophthalmopathy (dated by TCRdb to about 2019). Regarding the study in general: Peripheral blood was sampled at the time of initial diagnosis, prior to any treatment. To identify TCR V-J signatures that set the groups apart, the researchers used a discovery cohort of roughly 100 patients, made up of 40 to 45 with Graves' ophthalmopathy and 55 to 65 with stable Graves' hyperthyroidism. Whether ophthalmopathy could be predicted prospectively was tested in an independent validation cohort made up of 18 hyperthyroidism patients plus 17 patients who later progressed to ophthalmopathy. The 75 to 100 discovery patients were divided at random into training and test sets in a 7:3 ratio. In addition, the study compared T-cell repertoires in thyroid tissue and in blood from over 5 Graves' hyperthyroidism patients. Following sampling, methimazole starting at 30 mg daily was given to hyperthyroidism patients, and high-dose intravenous methylprednisolone was given to ophthalmopathy patients. The paper describes TCR Vbeta CDR3 sequencing of about 140 peripheral blood samples, made up of 43 ophthalmopathy patients, approximately 73 hyperthyroidism patients and about 17 progressor patients. The full study reports these points: Most expanded thyroid clonotypes (frequency above 0.001) were also detected in blood, suggesting blood repertoires may reflect thyroid immune responses. In validation, progression to ophthalmopathy was predicted by the model with 70.59% sensitivity and about 72% specificity, a median of roughly 6 months before onset. No statistical method was used to set the sample size in advance, and investigators knew the group allocation. In cross-validation, a model built on a 13 V-J signature told ophthalmopathy apart from stable hyperthyroidism with over 85% sensitivity and roughly 81% specificity, and in testing the same model reached 80%/75%.

This clonotype was seen more than once but under ten times. Its cognate antigen has yet to be identified. Base-call qualities are not available, and no considerably larger clone is one nucleotide away. The TCR beta CDR3 regions were amplified from the RNA transcripts. The first round of RT-PCR for the TCR CDR3 was performed with the HTBI primer set and the Qiagen OneStep RT-PCR kit. Libraries were constructed in a second round of multiplex PCR, after which size selection and purification were carried out. Paired-end sequencing of the libraries was performed with 100 bp reads on an Illumina HiSeq2000. The study's processing was this. Raw data were processed with SOAPnuke, discarding reads with adapters, uncalled bases, mean Phred below 15, or no exact constant-primer or identifier match. COPE v1.2.5 was used to merge the high-quality paired reads, and each unique nucleotide sequence was defined as a clonotype. Clonotypes were aligned to IMGT TRBV, TRBD and TRBJ reference segments using MiTCR v1.1. Analysis was restricted to V-J combinations with a frequency above 0.0001, which covered roughly 99% of repertoires. A TCS score was defined as the ratio between F50 (clonal expansion) and ExV (chaos), using BLOSUM62-based TCRdist between CDR3 peptides within each V-J. Welch's t-statistics and random forest reduced just over 500 V-J features to some 14, which were used in a naive Bayes classifier (R e1071). TCRdb cleaned the public reads at Q25 with fastp, built clones with MiXCR and kept in-frame beta chains. Every distinct CDR3 protein forms one entry, paired with its most common genes and DNA. The V and J calls shown here were made by TCRdb, not taken from the authors' results. The sample data list around 580,000 distinct CDR3 sequences, and around 17% of these were observed just once. The biggest ten clones account for 15% to 20% of the sample.

V is shortened by 2 bases, J by 6 bases, and the region joining them spans 8 bases. Including cysteine and phenylalanine, the CDR3 has 12 amino acids. Only CDR3 DNA is held: 36 bases, read in frame from base 1. Sequences SEHNR (CDR1) and FQNEAQ (CDR2) are obtained from the germline V gene (reference sequence). Graves' hyperthyroidism was defined as stable when no progression to ophthalmopathy occurred over 18 months of follow-up. Hyperthyroidism patients were newly diagnosed, had a disease duration of under 2 months, and were aged 18 to 65 years. Exclusion was applied to patients with uncontrolled infections, other autoimmune diseases, pregnancy or lactation. Clinical symptoms, serum thyroxine and TRAb, thyroid ultrasound, and orbital computed tomography formed the basis for the diagnoses. PBMCs were isolated from more than 8 ml of fresh peripheral blood by Ficoll-Paque density gradient centrifugation. Total RNA was extracted using Trizol reagent, and RNA quality was assessed on an Agilent 2100 Bioanalyzer.

The sample was blood. The chain couples TRBV7-9 to TRBJ2-7, with the D segment identity uncertain. The TCR was taken from a young woman with Graves' hyperthyroidism. The DNA sequence reads TGTGCCAGCAGCTTAAGGGAAGGCGAGCAGTACTTC. Its translation is CASSLREGEQYF.